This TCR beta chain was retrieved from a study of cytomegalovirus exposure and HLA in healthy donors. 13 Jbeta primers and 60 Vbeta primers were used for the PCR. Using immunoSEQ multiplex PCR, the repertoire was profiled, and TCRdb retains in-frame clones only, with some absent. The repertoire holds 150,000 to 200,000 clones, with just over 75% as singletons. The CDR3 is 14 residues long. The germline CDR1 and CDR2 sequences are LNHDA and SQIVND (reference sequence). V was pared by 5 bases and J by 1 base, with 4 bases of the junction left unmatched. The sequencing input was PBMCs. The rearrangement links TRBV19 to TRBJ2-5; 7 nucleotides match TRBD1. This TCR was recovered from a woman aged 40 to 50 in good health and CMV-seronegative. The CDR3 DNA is TGTGCCAGTAGTTCGACAGGGTCCCAAGAGACCCAGTACTTC. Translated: CASSSTGSQETQYF.